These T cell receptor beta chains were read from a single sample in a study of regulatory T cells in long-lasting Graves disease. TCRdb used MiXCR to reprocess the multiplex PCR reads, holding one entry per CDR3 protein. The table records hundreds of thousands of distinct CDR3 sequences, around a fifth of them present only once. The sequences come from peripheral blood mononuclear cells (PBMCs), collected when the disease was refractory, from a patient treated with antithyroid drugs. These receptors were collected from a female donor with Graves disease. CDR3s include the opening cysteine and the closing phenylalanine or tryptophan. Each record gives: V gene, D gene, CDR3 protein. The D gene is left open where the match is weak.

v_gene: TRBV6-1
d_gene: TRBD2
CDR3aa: CASSLTSGRPEETQYF

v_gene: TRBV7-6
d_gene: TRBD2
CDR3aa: CASRHSGSIETQYF

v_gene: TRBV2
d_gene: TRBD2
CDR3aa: CASSRTSGSFTGELFF

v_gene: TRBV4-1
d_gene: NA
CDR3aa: CASSPHLRLVKIGELFF

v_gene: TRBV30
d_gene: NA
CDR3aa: CAWSLGRTIYF

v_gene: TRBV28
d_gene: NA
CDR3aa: CASSPAMSGTQPQHF

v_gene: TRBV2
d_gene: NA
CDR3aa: CASSEGQFTDTQYF

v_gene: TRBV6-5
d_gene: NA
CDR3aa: CASSYSRGLGGSYEQYF

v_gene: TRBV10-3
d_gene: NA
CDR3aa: CAISEQGAQETQYF

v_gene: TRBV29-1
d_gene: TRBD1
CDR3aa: CSATGGTNQPQHF

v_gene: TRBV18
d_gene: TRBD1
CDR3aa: CASSHRTGKETQYF

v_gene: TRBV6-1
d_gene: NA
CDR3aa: CATTPSGQGYGYTF

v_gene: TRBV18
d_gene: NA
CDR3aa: CASSPDRNTHEQYF

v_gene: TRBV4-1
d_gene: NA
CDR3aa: CASSQVPGTNTEAFF

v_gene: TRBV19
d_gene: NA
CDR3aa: CASSILGVGNEQYF

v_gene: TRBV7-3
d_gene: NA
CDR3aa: CASSLDTDTEAFF

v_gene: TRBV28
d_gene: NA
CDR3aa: CASSFVLSNTEAFF

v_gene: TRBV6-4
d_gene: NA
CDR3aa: CASSGDTNTEAFF

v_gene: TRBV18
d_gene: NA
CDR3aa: CASSPGAGKGYTF

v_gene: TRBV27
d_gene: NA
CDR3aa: CAGSFMGDYGYTF